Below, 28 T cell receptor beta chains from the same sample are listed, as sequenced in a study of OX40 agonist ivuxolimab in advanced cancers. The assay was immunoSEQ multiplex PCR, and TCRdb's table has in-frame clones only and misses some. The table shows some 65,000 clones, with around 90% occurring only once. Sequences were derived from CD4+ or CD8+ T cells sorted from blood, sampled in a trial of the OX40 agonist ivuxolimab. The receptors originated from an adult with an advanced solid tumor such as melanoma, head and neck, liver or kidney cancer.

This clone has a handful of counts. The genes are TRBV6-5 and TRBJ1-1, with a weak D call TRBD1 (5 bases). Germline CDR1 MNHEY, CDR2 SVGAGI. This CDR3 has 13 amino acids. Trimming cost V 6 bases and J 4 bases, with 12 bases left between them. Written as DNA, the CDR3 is TGTGCCAGCAGCCCAAAAAGGGGCACTGAAGCTTTCTTT. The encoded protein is CASSPKRGTEAFF.

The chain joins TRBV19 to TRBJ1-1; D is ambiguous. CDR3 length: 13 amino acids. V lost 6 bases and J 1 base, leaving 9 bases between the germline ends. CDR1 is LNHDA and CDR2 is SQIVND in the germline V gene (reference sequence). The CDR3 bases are TGTGCCAGTAGCCTGCTGGGGAACACTGAAGCTTTCTTT. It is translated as CASSLLGNTEAFF.

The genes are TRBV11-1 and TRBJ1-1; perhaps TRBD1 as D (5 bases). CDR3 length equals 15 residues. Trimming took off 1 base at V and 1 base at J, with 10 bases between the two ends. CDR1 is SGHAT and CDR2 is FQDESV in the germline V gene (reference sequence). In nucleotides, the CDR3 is TGTGCCAGCAGCTTAGAGGCAGGGAAGAACACTGAAGCTTTCTTT. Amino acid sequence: CASSLEAGKNTEAFF.

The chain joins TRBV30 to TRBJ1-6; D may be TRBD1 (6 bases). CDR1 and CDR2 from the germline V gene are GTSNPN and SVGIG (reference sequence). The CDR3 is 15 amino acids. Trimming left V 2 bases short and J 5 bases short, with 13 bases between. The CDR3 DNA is TGTGCCTGGAGTCAATCCGGGGGCAATAATTCACCCCTCCACTTT. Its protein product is CAWSQSGGNNSPLHF. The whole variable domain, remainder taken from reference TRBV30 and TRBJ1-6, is SQTIHQWPATLVQPVGSPLSLECTVEGTSNPNLYWYRQAAGRGLQLLFYSVGIGQISSEVPQNLSASRPQDRQFILSSKKLLLSDSGFYLCAWSQSGGNNSPLHFGNGTRLTVT.

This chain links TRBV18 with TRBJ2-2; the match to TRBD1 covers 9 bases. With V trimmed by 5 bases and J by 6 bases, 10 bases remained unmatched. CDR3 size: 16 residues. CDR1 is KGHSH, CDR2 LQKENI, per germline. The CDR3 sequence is CASSSTGTGNSGELFF. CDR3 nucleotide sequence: TGTGCCAGCTCATCGACCGGGACAGGGAATTCCGGGGAGCTGTTTTTT.

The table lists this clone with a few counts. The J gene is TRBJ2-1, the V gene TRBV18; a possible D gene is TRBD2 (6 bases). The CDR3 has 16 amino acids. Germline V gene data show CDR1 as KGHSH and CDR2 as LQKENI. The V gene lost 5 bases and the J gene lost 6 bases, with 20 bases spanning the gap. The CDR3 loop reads CASSVRLSSDGNEQFF. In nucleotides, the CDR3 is TGTGCCAGCTCAGTACGTTTATCTAGCGATGGCAATGAGCAGTTCTTC.

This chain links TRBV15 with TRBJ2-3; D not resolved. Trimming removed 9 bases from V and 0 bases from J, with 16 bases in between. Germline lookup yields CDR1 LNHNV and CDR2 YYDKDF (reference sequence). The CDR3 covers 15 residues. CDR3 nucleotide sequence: TGTGCCACGAAAGAACGGGTGACTAGCACAGATACGCAGTATTTT. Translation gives CATKERVTSTDTQYF.

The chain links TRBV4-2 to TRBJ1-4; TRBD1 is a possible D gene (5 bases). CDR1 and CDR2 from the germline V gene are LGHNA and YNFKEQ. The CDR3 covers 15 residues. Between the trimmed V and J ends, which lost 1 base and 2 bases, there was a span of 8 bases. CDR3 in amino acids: CASSQAWGTNEKLFF. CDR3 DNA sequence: TGTGCCAGCAGCCAAGCCTGGGGGACTAATGAAAAACTGTTTTTT.

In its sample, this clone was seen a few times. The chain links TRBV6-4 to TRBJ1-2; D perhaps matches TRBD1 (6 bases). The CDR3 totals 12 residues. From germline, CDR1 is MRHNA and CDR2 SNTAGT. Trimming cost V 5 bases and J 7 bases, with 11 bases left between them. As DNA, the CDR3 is TGTGCCAGCAGTACAGGGATATCTGGCTACACCTTC. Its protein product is CASSTGISGYTF.

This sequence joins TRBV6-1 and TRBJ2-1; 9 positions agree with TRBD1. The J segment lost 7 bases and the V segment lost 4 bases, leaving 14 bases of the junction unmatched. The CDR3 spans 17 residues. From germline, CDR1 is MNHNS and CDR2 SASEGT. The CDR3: CASSGQGGAIVTNEQFF. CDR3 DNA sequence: TGTGCCAGCAGTGGACAGGGGGGGGCTATAGTTACAAATGAGCAGTTCTTC.

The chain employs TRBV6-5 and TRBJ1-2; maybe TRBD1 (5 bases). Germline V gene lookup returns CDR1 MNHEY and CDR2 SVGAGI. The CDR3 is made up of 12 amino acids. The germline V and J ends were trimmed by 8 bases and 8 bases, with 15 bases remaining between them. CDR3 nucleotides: TGTGCCAGCCGACAGACCCTGGGGGGCTACACCTTC. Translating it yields CASRQTLGGYTF.

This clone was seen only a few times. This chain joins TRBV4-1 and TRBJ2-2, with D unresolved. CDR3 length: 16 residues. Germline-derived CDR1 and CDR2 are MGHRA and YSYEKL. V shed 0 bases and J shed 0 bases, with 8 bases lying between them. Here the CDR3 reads CASSQDTRSNTGELFF. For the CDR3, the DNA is TGCGCCAGCAGCCAAGATACCCGTTCGAACACCGGGGAGCTGTTTTTT.

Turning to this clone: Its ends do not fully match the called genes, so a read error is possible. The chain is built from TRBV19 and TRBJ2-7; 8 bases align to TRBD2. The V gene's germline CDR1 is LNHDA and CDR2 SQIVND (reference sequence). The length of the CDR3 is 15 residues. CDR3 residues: CASSISLAGLYGQYF. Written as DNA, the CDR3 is TGTGCCAGTAGTATATCTTTAGCGGGACTCTACGGGCAGTACTTC.

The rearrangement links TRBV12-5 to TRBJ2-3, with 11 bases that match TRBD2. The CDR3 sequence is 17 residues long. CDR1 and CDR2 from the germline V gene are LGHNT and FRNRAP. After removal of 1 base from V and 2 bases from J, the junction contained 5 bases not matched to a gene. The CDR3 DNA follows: TGTGCTAGTGGTTTGGACGTACTAGCGGGGGCCACAGATACGCAGTATTTT. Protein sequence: CASGLDVLAGATDTQYF.

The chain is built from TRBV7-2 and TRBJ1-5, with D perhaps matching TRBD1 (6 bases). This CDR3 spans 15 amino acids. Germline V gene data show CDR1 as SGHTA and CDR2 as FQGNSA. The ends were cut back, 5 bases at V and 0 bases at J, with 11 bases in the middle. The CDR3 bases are TGTGCCAGCAGCCTACAGGGTGGTAGCAATCAGCCCCAGCATTTT. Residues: CASSLQGGSNQPQHF.

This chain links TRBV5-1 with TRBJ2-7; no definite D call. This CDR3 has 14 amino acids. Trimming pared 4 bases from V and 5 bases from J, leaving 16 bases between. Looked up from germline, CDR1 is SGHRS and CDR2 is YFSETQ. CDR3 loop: CASSKEIQVNEQYF. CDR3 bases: TGCGCCAGCAGCAAGGAGATACAAGTCAACGAGCAGTACTTC.

Here the CDR3 DNA reads TGTGCCGGCGGGATCACCTATGGCTACACCTTC. Its protein is CAGGITYGYTF. V gene TRBV6-1 combines with J gene TRBJ1-2; no clear D gene. The CDR3 runs 11 residues. The germline V gene encodes CDR1 MNHNS and CDR2 SASEGT. V shed 11 bases and J shed 4 bases, with 11 bases lying between them.

CDR3 in amino acids: CASSFGAVAGGSTDTQYF. The CDR3 nucleotides read TGTGCCAGCAGCTTTGGTGCTGTGGCGGGGGGGAGCACAGATACGCAGTATTTT. The rearrangement links TRBV11-3 to TRBJ2-3, with 9 bases matching TRBD2. The CDR3 extends over 18 amino acids. Per germline, CDR1 SGHNT and CDR2 YENEEA. The V and J ends lost 3 bases and 0 bases, in that order; junction bases with no gene match: 10.

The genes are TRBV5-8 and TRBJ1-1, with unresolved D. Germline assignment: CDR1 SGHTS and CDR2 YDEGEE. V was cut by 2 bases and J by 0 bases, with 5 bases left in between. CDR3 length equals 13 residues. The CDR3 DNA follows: TGTGCCAGCAGCTTTGCGATGAACACTGAAGCTTTCTTT. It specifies CASSFAMNTEAFF.

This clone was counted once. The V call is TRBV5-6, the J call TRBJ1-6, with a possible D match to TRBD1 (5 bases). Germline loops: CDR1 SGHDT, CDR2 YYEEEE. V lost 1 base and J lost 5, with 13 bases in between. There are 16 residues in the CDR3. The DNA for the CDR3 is TGTGCCAGCAGCTTGTTCGGGGACTCTGATAATTCACCCCTCCACTTT. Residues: CASSLFGDSDNSPLHF.

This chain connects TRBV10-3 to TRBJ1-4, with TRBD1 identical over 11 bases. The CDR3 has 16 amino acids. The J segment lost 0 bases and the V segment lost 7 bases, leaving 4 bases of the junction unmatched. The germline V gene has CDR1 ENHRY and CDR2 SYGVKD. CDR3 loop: CAIKPGQGATNEKLFF. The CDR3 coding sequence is TGTGCCATCAAGCCGGGACAGGGGGCAACTAATGAAAAACTGTTTTTT.

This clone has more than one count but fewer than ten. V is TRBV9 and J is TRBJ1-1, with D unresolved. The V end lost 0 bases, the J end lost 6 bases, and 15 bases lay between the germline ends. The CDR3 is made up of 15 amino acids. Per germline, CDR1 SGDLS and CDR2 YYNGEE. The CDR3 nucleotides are TGTGCCAGCAGCGTAGCTGGCACTTCGGTCGCTGAAGCTTTCTTT. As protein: CASSVAGTSVAEAFF.

The CDR3 loop is CASSLESINEKLFF. The CDR3 DNA sequence: TGTGCCAGCAGCTTAGAATCCATTAATGAAAAACTGTTTTTT. The chain employs TRBV7-8 and TRBJ1-4; D is unclear. This CDR3 is 14 amino acids long. Germline CDR1 reads SGHVS; CDR2 reads FQNEAQ. Trimming pared 1 base from V and 4 bases from J, leaving 7 bases between.

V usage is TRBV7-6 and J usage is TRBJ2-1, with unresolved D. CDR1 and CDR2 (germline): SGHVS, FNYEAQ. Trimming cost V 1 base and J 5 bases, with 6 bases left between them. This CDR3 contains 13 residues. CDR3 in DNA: TGTGCCAGCAGCTTAGTTAGAGACAATGAGCAGTTCTTC. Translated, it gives CASSLVRDNEQFF.

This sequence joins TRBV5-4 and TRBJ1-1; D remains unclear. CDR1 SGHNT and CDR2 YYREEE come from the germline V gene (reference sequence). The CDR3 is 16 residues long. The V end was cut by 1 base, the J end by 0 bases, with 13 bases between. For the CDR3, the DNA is TGTGCCAGCAGCTTGAGACGGATTACTATGAACACTGAAGCTTTCTTT. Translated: CASSLRRITMNTEAFF.

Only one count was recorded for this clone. CDR3 DNA sequence: TGTGCCAGCAGCTTACCTAGCGGGGCCTACGAGCAGTACTTC. It encodes CASSLPSGAYEQYF. The chain combines TRBV5-6 with TRBJ2-7; 9 nucleotides match TRBD2. The junction had 2 bases not matched to a gene; V was cut back by 2 bases and J by 2 bases. The V gene's germline CDR1 is SGHDT and CDR2 YYEEEE. This CDR3 contains 14 residues.

DNA of the CDR3: TGTGCCTGGAGTGTGGGGCGTCTCAGATTGAATAACTATGGCTACACCTTC. Encoded protein: CAWSVGRLRLNNYGYTF. The V call is TRBV30, the J call TRBJ1-2, with a weak D call TRBD1 (5 bases). CDR1 is GTSNPN, CDR2 SVGIG, per germline (reference sequence). V gave up 0 bases and J gave up 1 base, with 18 bases separating them. The CDR3 contains 17 residues. Full variable domain (missing parts from reference TRBV30 and TRBJ1-2): SQTIHQWPATLVQPVGSPLSLECTVEGTSNPNLYWYRQAAGRGLQLLFYSVGIGQISSEVPQNLSASRPQDRQFILSSKKLLLSDSGFYLCAWSVGRLRLNNYGYTFGSGTRLTVV.

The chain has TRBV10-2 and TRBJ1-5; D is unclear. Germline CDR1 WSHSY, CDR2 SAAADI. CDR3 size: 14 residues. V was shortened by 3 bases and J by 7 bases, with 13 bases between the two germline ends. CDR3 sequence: CASSEMGSGQPQHF. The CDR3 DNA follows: TGCGCCAGCAGTGAAATGGGGTCGGGGCAGCCCCAGCATTTT.